This entry lists 13 T cell receptor beta chains sequenced from one sample in a study of blood T cell repertoires in COVID-19. The assay was immunoSEQ multiplex PCR, and TCRdb's table has in-frame clones only and misses some. The sample consists of some 40,000 clones, 70% to 90% of them appearing once. The sequenced sample was peripheral blood. These receptors were collected from a man in his 70s with acute or convalescent COVID-19.

The genes are TRBV10-3 and TRBJ2-1, with 8 bases aligning to TRBD2. V lost 7 bases, J lost 1 base, and 6 bases stayed unmatched. This CDR3 contains 15 residues. CDR1 and CDR2 (germline): ENHRY, SYGVKD. DNA for the CDR3: TGTGCCATCACCCCGGGACTAGGATCCTACAATGAGCAGTTCTTC. Translation: CAITPGLGSYNEQFF.

V gene TRBV6-6 combines with J gene TRBJ1-1; D not certain. There are 13 residues in the CDR3. Trimming stripped 6 bases from V and 9 bases from J, with 17 bases between. Germline lookup yields CDR1 MNHNY and CDR2 SVGAGI (reference sequence). Here the CDR3 DNA reads TGTGCCAGCAGCCTGGGGAGTGACCTTCAAGCTTTCTTT. It is translated as CASSLGSDLQAFF.

The chain recombines TRBV7-3 with TRBJ1-6, with 7 bases identical to TRBD1. The CDR3 length is 17 residues. Germline V gene sequence: CDR1 SGHTA, CDR2 FQGTGA. V gave up 5 bases and J gave up 7 bases; unmatched junction bases: 14. In nucleotides, the CDR3 is TGTGCCAGCAGCCCAAGTCCCAGGGACAGTAAAAATTCACCCCTCCACTTT. Protein product: CASSPSPRDSKNSPLHF.

V is TRBV12-3 or TRBV12-4 and J is TRBJ1-2; no definite D call. The CDR3 loop spans 12 amino acids. Trimming took 3 bases from V and 6 from J, leaving 8 bases between them. The CDR3 DNA is TGTGCCAGCAGTTTTGCAGGAAATGGCTACACCTTC. Its translation: CASSFAGNGYTF.

The V gene is TRBV7-2, the J gene TRBJ1-2; TRBD1 aligns across 10 bases. V lost 4 bases to trimming and J lost 2 bases; unmatched junction nucleotides: 1. The length of the CDR3 is 14 residues. Germline lookup yields CDR1 SGHTA and CDR2 FQGNSA. This CDR3 is CASSSDRGNYGYTF. For the CDR3, the DNA is TGTGCCAGCAGCTCGGACAGGGGGAACTATGGCTACACCTTC.

This rearrangement joins TRBV29-1 to TRBJ2-1, with 12 nucleotides matching TRBD2. The germline V gene encodes CDR1 SQVTM and CDR2 ANQGSEA. This CDR3 spans 18 amino acids. Germline trimming cut 6 bases from V and 1 base from J; bases unmatched to any gene: 13. The CDR3 sequence: CSVSGASGRAGSYNEQFF. In DNA, the CDR3 is TGCAGCGTCAGCGGTGCTAGCGGGAGGGCCGGGTCCTACAATGAGCAGTTCTTC.

This chain uses TRBV6-2 or TRBV6-3 with TRBJ1-4, with D hard to call. Germline assignment: CDR1 MNHEY and CDR2 SVGEGT. The CDR3 totals 13 residues. V was pared by 6 bases and J by 7 bases, with 12 bases between. CDR3 in DNA: TGTGCCAGCAGCCTGGGCTGGGCTGAAAAACTGTTTTTT. This gives the protein CASSLGWAEKLFF.

J is TRBJ2-7 and V is TRBV18, with D maybe TRBD1 (6 bases). Germline V gene data show CDR1 as KGHSH and CDR2 as LQKENI. The CDR3 has 14 residues. V was trimmed by 4 bases and J by 0 bases, leaving 10 bases between them. The CDR3 loop reads CASSLRDNSYEQYF. For the CDR3, the DNA is TGTGCCAGCTCACTCCGGGACAACTCCTACGAGCAGTACTTC.

The rearrangement uses TRBV6-6 and TRBJ1-6, with TRBD1 matching over 10 bases. The CDR3 totals 15 residues. The ends lost 5 bases at V and 10 bases at J; junction bases unmatched: 8. Germline V gene data show CDR1 as MNHNY and CDR2 as SVGAGI (reference sequence). The CDR3 nucleotides read TGTGCCAGCAGTGACACCGGGACAGGGGTATCACCCCTCCACTTT. Translation: CASSDTGTGVSPLHF.

The chain couples TRBV5-1 to TRBJ2-1; 9 nucleotides line up with TRBD2. CDR1 is SGHRS, CDR2 YFSETQ, per germline. Trimming took 4 bases from V and 3 from J; bases not matched to a gene: 5. This CDR3 is 15 amino acids long. This chain's CDR3 is CASSPETSGYNEQFF. In nucleotides, the CDR3 is TGCGCCAGCAGCCCAGAGACTAGCGGCTACAATGAGCAGTTCTTC.

The chain recombines TRBV4-2 with TRBJ1-3; D may be TRBD1 (6 bases). The CDR3 covers 17 residues. Deletions cut 1 base from V and 4 bases from J, with 17 bases between. Germline CDR1 and CDR2: LGHNA and YNFKEQ. The CDR3, as DNA: TGTGCCAGCAGCCAAGCTTTATGGGGGGGCACCGGAAACACCATATATTTT. As protein: CASSQALWGGTGNTIYF.

The chain links TRBV28 to TRBJ2-7; no reliable D call. The CDR3 covers 14 residues. CDR1 is MDHEN, CDR2 SYDVKM, per germline. Trimming shortened V by 2 bases and J by 2 bases, and 10 bases separated the two germline ends. Here the CDR3 DNA reads TGTGCCAGCAGTTTAGACTCCCAGACCTACGAGCAGTACTTC. This gives the protein CASSLDSQTYEQYF.

The gene calls are TRBV18 and TRBJ2-6; 16 bases align to TRBD2. V lost 0 bases, J lost 4 bases, and 3 bases stayed unmatched. Germline values: CDR1 KGHSH, CDR2 LQKENI. This CDR3 has 19 amino acids. The CDR3 DNA sequence: TGTGCCAGCTCACCACCGGGACTAGCGGGAGGGCCGGGGGCCAACGTCCTGACTTTC. It yields the protein CASSPPGLAGGPGANVLTF. The whole variable domain, remainder taken from reference TRBV18 and TRBJ2-6, is NAGVMQNPRHLVRRRGQEARLRCSPMKGHSHVYWYRQLPEEGLKFMVYLQKENIIDESGMPKERFSAEFPKEGPSILRIQQVVRGDSAAYFCASSPPGLAGGPGANVLTFGAGSRLTVL.